This T cell receptor (beta chain) was captured by sequencing in a study of cytomegalovirus exposure and HLA in healthy donors. Donors were drawn from the approximately 110-subject validation cohort, separate from the roughly 700-subject first cohort. Assay: immunoSEQ multiplex PCR; the TCRdb copy retains only in-frame clones and omits some. The repertoire has over 150,000 clones, 84% of them found once; the top ten carry roughly 13%. CDR1 is MRHNA, CDR2 SNTAGT, per germline. This CDR3 contains 14 residues. The V end was cut by 4 bases, the J end by 4 bases, with 11 bases between. Regarding this clone: The antigen remains unidentified.

Study findings and constraints: The finding came from a later analysis; first-cohort TCR clusters tended to co-occur in the roughly 110 validation repertoires. Three CMV-associated chains were confirmed in vitro to be specific for CMV antigens. According to the study, 160 or so TCR beta chains were cytomegalovirus-associated.

The chain couples TRBV6-4 to TRBJ1-3; no definite D call. The source is a woman in her twenties or thirties in good health and CMV-seropositive. What was sequenced was PBMCs. The CDR3 coding sequence is TGTGCCAGCAGTGCAGAGCCAGGCGGAAACACCATATATTTT. It translates to CASSAEPGGNTIYF.